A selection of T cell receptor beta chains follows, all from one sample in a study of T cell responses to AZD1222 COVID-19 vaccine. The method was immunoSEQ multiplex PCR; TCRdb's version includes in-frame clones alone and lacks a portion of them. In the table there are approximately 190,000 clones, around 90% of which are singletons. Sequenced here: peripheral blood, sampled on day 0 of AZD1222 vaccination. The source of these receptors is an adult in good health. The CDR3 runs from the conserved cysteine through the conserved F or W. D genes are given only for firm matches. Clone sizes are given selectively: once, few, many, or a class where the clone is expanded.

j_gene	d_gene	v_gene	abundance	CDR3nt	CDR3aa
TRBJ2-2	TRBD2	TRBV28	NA	TGTGCCAGCAGCCGTCCTAGCGGTTACACCGGGGAGCTGTTTTTT	CASSRPSGYTGELFF
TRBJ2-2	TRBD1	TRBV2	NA	TGTGCCAGCAGTACGACAGGGCCGAACACCGGGGAGCTGTTTTTT	CASSTTGPNTGELFF
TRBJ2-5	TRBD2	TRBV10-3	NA	TGTGCCACCTCCGGGACTAGCGGGAAGGGAGAGACCCAGTACTTC	CATSGTSGKGETQYF
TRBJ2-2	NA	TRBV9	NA	TGTGCCAGCAGCGTAAGAGCCACCGGGGAGCTGTTTTTT	CASSVRATGELFF
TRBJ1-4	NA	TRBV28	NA	TGTGCCAGCAACGTCGCAGGGACCGAAAAACTGTTTTTT	CASNVAGTEKLFF
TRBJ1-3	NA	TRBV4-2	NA	TGTGCCAGCAGCCTGACGCAGGGGTTCTCTGGAAACACCATATATTTT	CASSLTQGFSGNTIYF
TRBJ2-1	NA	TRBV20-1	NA	TGCAGTGCATTTGTGAATGAGCAGTTCTTC	CSAFVNEQFF
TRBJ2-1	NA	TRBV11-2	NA	TGTGCCAGCAGCTCGGACAGTGGCAATGAGCAGTTCTTC	CASSSDSGNEQFF
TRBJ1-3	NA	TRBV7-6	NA	TGTGCCAGCAGCTTATTAGGACGCACCTTCGACTCTGGAAACACCATATATTTT	CASSLLGRTFDSGNTIYF
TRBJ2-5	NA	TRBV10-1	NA	TGCGCCAGCAGTGAGTCCCCAGGTCAAGAGACCCAGTACTTC	CASSESPGQETQYF
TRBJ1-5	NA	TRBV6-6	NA	TGTGCCAGCAGTTACTCGAACCCTGGACAGCCCCAGCATTTT	CASSYSNPGQPQHF
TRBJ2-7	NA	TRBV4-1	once	TGCGCCAGCAGCCAAAGGGACATTGGTAGTTACGAGCAGTACTTC	CASSQRDIGSYEQYF
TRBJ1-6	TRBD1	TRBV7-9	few	TGTGCCAGCAGTTCGAAAGGGACAGGGGTGTTTTCACCCCTCCACTTT	CASSSKGTGVFSPLHF
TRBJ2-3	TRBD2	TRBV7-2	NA	TGTGCCAGCAGCTGGCTAGCGGGGGGGAAAGATACGCAGTATTTT	CASSWLAGGKDTQYF
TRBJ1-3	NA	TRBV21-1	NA	TGTGCCAGCAGGGATCGACGGGAAAAGAGCTCTGGAAACACCATATATTTT	CASRDRREKSSGNTIYF
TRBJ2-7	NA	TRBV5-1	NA	TGCGCCAGCAGCCCTTCGGCCTCACGGGGGGAGCAGTACTTC	CASSPSASRGEQYF
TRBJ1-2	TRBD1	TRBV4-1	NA	TGCGCCAGCAGCCAAGTAGACCTGACAGGGACCTATGGCTACACCTTC	CASSQVDLTGTYGYTF
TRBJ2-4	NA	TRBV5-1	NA	TGCGCCAGCAGCCGGGAGCTTAAAAACATTCAGTACTTC	CASSRELKNIQYF
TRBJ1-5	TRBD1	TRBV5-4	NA	TGTGCCAGCAGCCCCGGACAGGGGGCAGCTTTAAATCAGCCCCAGCATTTT	CASSPGQGAALNQPQHF
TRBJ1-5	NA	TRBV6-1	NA	TGTGCCAGCAGTGACAGAGATCAGCCCCAGCATTTT	CASSDRDQPQHF
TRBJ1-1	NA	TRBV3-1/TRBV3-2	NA	TGTGCCAGCAGCCCCTCGGGGAACACTGAAGCTTTCTTT	CASSPSGNTEAFF
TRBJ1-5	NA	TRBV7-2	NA	TGTGCCAGCAGCTCCCCTGGCTCGGGGAATCAGCCCCAGCATTTT	CASSSPGSGNQPQHF
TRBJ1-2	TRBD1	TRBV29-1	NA	TGCAGCGTTGGGTCTAGCTTGGGACAGGGGGACTATGGCTACACCTTC	CSVGSSLGQGDYGYTF
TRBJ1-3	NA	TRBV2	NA	TGTGCCAGCAGTGTTTTAGTTATGAGCTCTGGAAACACCATATATTTT	CASSVLVMSSGNTIYF
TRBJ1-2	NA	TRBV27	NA	TGTGCCAGCAGTACGACGATGAACGATGGCTACACCTTC	CASSTTMNDGYTF
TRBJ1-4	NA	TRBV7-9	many	TGTGCCAGCAGCTTCCCAGGAAATGAAAAACTGTTTTTT	CASSFPGNEKLFF
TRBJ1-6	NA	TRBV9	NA	TGTGCCAGCAGCGGACTCCGTGGGGGGGGATCACCCCTCCACTTT	CASSGLRGGGSPLHF
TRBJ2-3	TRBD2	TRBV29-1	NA	TGCAGCGTTGAAATCGCGGGAGGGACAGATACGCAGTATTTT	CSVEIAGGTDTQYF
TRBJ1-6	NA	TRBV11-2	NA	TGTGCCAGCAGCTTCTCCTTTAATTCACCCCTCCACTTT	CASSFSFNSPLHF
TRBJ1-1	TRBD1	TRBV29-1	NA	TGCAGCGTCCTAGGGACAGCCCGGGACACTGAAGCTTTCTTT	CSVLGTARDTEAFF
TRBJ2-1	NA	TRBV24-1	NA	TGTGCCACCAGTGATTTTGCTGGAATTGAGCAGTTCTTC	CATSDFAGIEQFF
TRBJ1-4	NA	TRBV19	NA	TGTGCCAGTAGTATTACAACAGCTAGGGAAAAACTGTTTTTT	CASSITTAREKLFF
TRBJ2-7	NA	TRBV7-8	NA	TGTGCCAGCAGCTTACCCGGAGGCGAGCAGTACTTC	CASSLPGGEQYF
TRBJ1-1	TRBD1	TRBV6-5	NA	TGTGCCAGCAGCTCAGACAGGGATCAATTTCGAGCTTTCTTT	CASSSDRDQFRAFF
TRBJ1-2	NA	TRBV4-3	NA	TGCGCCAGCAGCCAAGATGGCGGGGGCACGAACTATGGCTACACCTTC	CASSQDGGGTNYGYTF
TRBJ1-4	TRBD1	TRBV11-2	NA	TGTGCCAGCAGCGCGGACAGGGCAACTAATGAAAAACTGTTTTTT	CASSADRATNEKLFF
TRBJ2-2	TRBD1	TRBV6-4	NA	TGTGCCAGCAGTGAGCAGGGGGCGAACACCGGGGAGCTGTTTTTT	CASSEQGANTGELFF
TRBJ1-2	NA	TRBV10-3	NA	TGTGCCATCAGTGCTGACAGTAACTATGGCTACACCTTC	CAISADSNYGYTF
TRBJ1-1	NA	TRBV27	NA	TGTGCCAGCAGTTTAATCTTCGAGGCAGGGACCAACACTGAAGCTTTCTTT	CASSLIFEAGTNTEAFF
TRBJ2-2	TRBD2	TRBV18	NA	TGTGCCAGCTCCCCCGCCGCGGGACTAACCGGGGAGCTGTTTTTT	CASSPAAGLTGELFF
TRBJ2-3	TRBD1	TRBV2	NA	TGTGCCAGCAGGGCCAGGGACAGGCGCACAGATACGCAGTATTTT	CASRARDRRTDTQYF
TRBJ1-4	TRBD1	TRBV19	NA	TGTGCCACCGCAGGGACAGCGGGCGAAAAACTGTTTTTT	CATAGTAGEKLFF
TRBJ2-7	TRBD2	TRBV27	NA	TGTGCCAGCAGTTTTAATAGCGGGAGGGGAGCCTACGAGCAGTACTTC	CASSFNSGRGAYEQYF
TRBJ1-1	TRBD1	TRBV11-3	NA	TGTGCCAGCAGCCGGACAGGGAACACTGAAGCTTTCTTT	CASSRTGNTEAFF
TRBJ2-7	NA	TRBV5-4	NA	TGTGCCAGCAGCTTGGAGGCCGAGCAGTACTTC	CASSLEAEQYF